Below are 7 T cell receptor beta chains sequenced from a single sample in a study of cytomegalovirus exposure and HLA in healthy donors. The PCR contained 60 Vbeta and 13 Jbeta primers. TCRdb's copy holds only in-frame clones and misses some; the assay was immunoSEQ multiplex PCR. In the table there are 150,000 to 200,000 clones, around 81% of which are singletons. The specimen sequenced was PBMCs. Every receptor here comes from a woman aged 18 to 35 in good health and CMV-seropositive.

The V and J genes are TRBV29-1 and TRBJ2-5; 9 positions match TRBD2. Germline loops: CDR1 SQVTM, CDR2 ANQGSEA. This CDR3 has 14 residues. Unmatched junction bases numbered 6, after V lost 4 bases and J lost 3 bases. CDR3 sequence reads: CSVVILAGKETQYF. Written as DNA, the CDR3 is TGCAGCGTTGTCATCCTAGCGGGAAAAGAGACCCAGTACTTC.

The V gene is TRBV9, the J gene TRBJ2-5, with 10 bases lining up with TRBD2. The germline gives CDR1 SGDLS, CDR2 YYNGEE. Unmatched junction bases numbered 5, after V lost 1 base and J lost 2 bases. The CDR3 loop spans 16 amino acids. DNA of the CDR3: TGTGCCAGCAGCGTAACCTTAGCGGGGGGACAAGAGACCCAGTACTTC. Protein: CASSVTLAGGQETQYF.

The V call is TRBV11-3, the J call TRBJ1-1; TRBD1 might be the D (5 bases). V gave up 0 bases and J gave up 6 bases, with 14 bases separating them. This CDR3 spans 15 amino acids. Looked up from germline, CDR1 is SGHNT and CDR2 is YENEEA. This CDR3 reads CASSLEGRASAEAFF. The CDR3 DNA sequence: TGTGCCAGCAGCTTAGAAGGCAGGGCGAGCGCTGAAGCTTTCTTT.

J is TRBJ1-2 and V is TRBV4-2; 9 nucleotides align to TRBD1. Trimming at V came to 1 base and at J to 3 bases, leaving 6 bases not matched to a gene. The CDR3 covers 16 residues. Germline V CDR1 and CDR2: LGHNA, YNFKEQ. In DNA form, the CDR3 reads TGTGCCAGCAGCCAAGCCTTGACAGGGGGGTACTATGGCTACACCTTC. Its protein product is CASSQALTGGYYGYTF.

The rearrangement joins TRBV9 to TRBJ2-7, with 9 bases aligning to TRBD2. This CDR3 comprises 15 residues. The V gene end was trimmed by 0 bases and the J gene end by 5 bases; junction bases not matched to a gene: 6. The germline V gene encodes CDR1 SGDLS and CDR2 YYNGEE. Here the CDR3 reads CASSVGGGAFHEQYF. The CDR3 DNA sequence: TGTGCCAGCAGCGTAGGCGGGGGGGCCTTCCACGAGCAGTACTTC.

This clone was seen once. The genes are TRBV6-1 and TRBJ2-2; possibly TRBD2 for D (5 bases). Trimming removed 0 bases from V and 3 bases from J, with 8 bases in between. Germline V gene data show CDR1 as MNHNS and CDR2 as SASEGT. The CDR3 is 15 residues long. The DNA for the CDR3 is TGTGCCAGCAGTGAAGCTAGCGCCCACACCGGGGAGCTGTTTTTT. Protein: CASSEASAHTGELFF.

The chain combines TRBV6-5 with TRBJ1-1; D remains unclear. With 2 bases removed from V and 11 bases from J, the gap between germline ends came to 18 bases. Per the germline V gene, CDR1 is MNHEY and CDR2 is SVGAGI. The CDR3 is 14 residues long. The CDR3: CASSYQVDTSGAFF. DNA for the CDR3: TGTGCCAGCAGTTACCAGGTAGACACTTCTGGGGCTTTCTTT.